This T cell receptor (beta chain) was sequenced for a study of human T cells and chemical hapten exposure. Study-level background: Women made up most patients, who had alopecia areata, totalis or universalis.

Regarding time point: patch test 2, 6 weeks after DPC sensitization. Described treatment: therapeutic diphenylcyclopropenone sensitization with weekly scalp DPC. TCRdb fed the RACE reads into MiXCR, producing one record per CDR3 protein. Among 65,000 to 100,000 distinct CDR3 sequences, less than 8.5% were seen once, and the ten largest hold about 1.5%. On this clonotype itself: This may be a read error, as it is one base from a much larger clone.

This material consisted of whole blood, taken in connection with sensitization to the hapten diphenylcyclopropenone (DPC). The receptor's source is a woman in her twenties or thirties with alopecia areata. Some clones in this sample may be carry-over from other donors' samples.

CDR3 in DNA: TGCAGTCCCCGGTCGGACGTCGCTGAAGCTTTCTTT. Its protein is CSPRSDVAEAFF. J is TRBJ1-1 and V is TRBV20-1; D remains unclear. Germline CDR1 DFQATT, CDR2 SNEGSKA (reference sequence). V was trimmed by 8 bases and J by 6 bases, leaving 16 bases between them. The CDR3 covers 12 residues.